The sequence of this TCR beta chain was determined in a study of T cells after somatic rescue of genetic block. Clones were read by immunoSEQ multiplex PCR, and TCRdb kept only the in-frame ones, dropping some. The table has about 63,000 clones, about 90% seen once. The CDR3 is 15 residues long. Between the trimmed V and J ends, which lost 5 bases and 6 bases, there was a span of 17 bases. CDR1 is SNHLY and CDR2 is FYNNEI in the germline V gene. The rearrangement joins TRBV2 to TRBJ1-5; D is ambiguous. The TCR comes from a man aged 35 to 55. The sample taken for sequencing was peripheral blood mononuclear cells (PBMCs). The CDR3 region has the DNA TGTGCCAGCAGTTTAGATTTGAGGCTTGGTCAGCCCCAGCATTTT. Translated: CASSLDLRLGQPQHF.